Presented here are 23 T cell receptor beta chains from one specimen sequenced in a study of blood T cell repertoires in COVID-19. Sequencing used immunoSEQ multiplex PCR; TCRdb keeps in-frame clones, though not all of them. Of 350,000 to 400,000 clones listed, 88% are singletons. The sample taken for sequencing was PBMCs or T cells enriched from blood (not recorded which). The receptor source for this set is a woman under 30 who had recovered from COVID-19.

This sequence joins TRBV4-2 and TRBJ2-1; TRBD2 aligns across 8 bases. V trimming: 4 bases; J trimming: 6 bases; junction bases outside the gene matches: 17. Germline V lookup: CDR1 LGHNA, CDR2 YNFKEQ. The CDR3 contains 18 residues. CDR3 DNA sequence: TGTGCCAGCAGCCCGACCCGGGGGGGGGTTCCGATCGCCAATGAGCAGTTCTTC. This encodes CASSPTRGGVPIANEQFF.

V and J are TRBV6-5 and TRBJ1-2, with unresolved D. This CDR3 spans 12 amino acids. The germline gives CDR1 MNHEY, CDR2 SVGAGI. V lost 9 bases, J lost 5 bases, and 13 bases lay in between. The DNA for the CDR3 is TGTGCCAGTCCCGGCGTCGGGTATGGCTACACCTTC. Translation: CASPGVGYGYTF.

The chain recombines TRBV27 with TRBJ2-2; D is possibly TRBD1 (5 bases). Trimming pared 3 bases from V and 1 base from J, leaving 12 bases between. The CDR3 covers 16 residues. In germline, CDR1 is MNHEY, CDR2 SMNVEV (reference sequence). Here the CDR3 reads CASSLSGLMNTGELFF. The CDR3 DNA follows: TGTGCCAGCAGTTTGTCAGGGCTTATGAACACCGGGGAGCTGTTTTTT.

The CDR3 loop reads CASSLEDSARYEQYF. The CDR3 DNA reads TGTGCCAGCAGCTTGGAGGACAGTGCTCGCTACGAGCAGTACTTC. V and J are TRBV5-4 and TRBJ2-7; D possibly corresponds to TRBD1 (6 bases). This CDR3 is built from 15 residues. CDR1 is SGHNT and CDR2 is YYREEE in the germline V gene (reference sequence). Trimming removed 0 bases at V and 3 bases at J, with 13 bases between.

CDR3 sequence reads: CASSLGGLAGEGETQYF. The CDR3 nucleotides read TGCGCCAGCAGCTTGGGAGGACTAGCGGGGGAAGGGGAGACCCAGTACTTC. The V and J genes are TRBV5-1 and TRBJ2-5; 13 bases match TRBD2. Germline CDR1 and CDR2: SGHRS and YFSETQ. CDR3 length equals 17 residues. V lost 0 bases, J lost 5 bases, and 7 bases stayed unmatched.

The count of this clone is one. CDR3: CASSLLTAENTGELFF. Written as DNA, the CDR3 is TGCGCCAGCAGCTTGCTGACAGCCGAAAACACCGGGGAGCTGTTTTTT. V usage is TRBV5-1 and J usage is TRBJ2-2, with a weak D call TRBD1 (5 bases). The V end lost 1 base, the J end lost 2 bases, and 12 bases lay between the germline ends. Germline V gene data show CDR1 as SGHRS and CDR2 as YFSETQ. The CDR3 runs to 16 residues.

A few counts support this clone. This chain uses TRBV5-8 with TRBJ1-6; tentatively, D is TRBD1 (6 bases). The CDR3 spans 13 residues. V was cut by 1 base and J by 10 bases, with 9 bases left in between. Germline CDR1 is SGHTS and CDR2 is YDEGEE. The CDR3 here is CASSLNRVSPLHF. The DNA of the CDR3 is TGTGCCAGCAGCTTGAACAGGGTATCACCCCTCCACTTT.

The CDR3 nucleotides read TGTGCCAGCTCACCTCAGGGGGCGTCGAACACTGAAGCTTTCTTT. This encodes CASSPQGASNTEAFF. The rearrangement joins TRBV18 to TRBJ1-1; 8 nucleotides line up with TRBD1. V lost 3 bases to trimming and J lost 1 base; unmatched junction nucleotides: 4. This CDR3 is built from 15 residues. The V gene's germline CDR1 is KGHSH and CDR2 LQKENI.

The V gene is TRBV6-1, the J gene TRBJ1-4, with no clear D. CDR1 is MNHNS and CDR2 is SASEGT in the germline V gene. Trimming stripped 0 bases from V and 4 bases from J, with 12 bases between. The CDR3 length is 16 residues. CDR3 DNA sequence: TGTGCCAGCAGTGAAGCGCTCGCTCCCGGTAATGAAAAACTGTTTTTT. Amino acids: CASSEALAPGNEKLFF.

In this sample, this clone turned up once. The V call is TRBV18, the J call TRBJ2-3; TRBD1 matches 9 bases. The germline gives CDR1 KGHSH, CDR2 LQKENI. J gave up 2 bases and V 5 bases, and 5 bases lay outside the gene matches. The CDR3 runs 15 residues. CDR3 in DNA: TGTGCCAGCTCAGACAGGGGGATAAACACAGATACGCAGTATTTT. It specifies CASSDRGINTDTQYF.

J is TRBJ1-2 and V is TRBV4-3; TRBD1 matches 7 bases. This CDR3 has 14 residues. In germline, CDR1 is LGHNA, CDR2 YSLEER. After removal of 3 bases from V and 8 bases from J, the junction contained 9 bases not matched to a gene. The CDR3 DNA reads as TGCGCCAGCAGCCATGCGACAGGGAGGTGGGGCTACACCTTC. This translates into CASSHATGRWGYTF.

This clone appeared a single time. V gene TRBV15 combines with J gene TRBJ1-2, with D possibly matching TRBD1 (5 bases). The CDR3 covers 15 residues. CDR1 and CDR2 from the germline V gene are LNHNV and YYDKDF (reference sequence). V gave up 4 bases and J gave up 4 bases, with 16 bases separating them. The CDR3 sequence is CATSMEYGTGYGYTF. The CDR3 bases are TGTGCCACCAGCATGGAATATGGAACAGGCTATGGCTACACCTTC.

The chain carries TRBV30 and TRBJ2-3; D might be TRBD2 (5 bases). The CDR3 extends over 17 amino acids. Per the germline V gene, CDR1 is GTSNPN and CDR2 is SVGIG (reference sequence). V dropped 2 bases and J dropped 0 bases, with 18 bases sitting between them. The CDR3 region has the DNA TGTGCCTGGAGTACTAGAAGGGTCGGGCCGAGCACAGATACGCAGTATTTT. Its protein product is CAWSTRRVGPSTDTQYF. The whole variable domain, filled in from reference TRBV30 and TRBJ2-3, reads SQTIHQWPATLVQPVGSPLSLECTVEGTSNPNLYWYRQAAGRGLQLLFYSVGIGQISSEVPQNLSASRPQDRQFILSSKKLLLSDSGFYLCAWSTRRVGPSTDTQYFGPGTRLTVL.

The chain uses TRBV7-9 and TRBJ2-3; D is possibly TRBD2 (5 bases). The CDR3 length is 13 residues. The germline V gene encodes CDR1 SEHNR and CDR2 FQNEAQ (reference sequence). Trimming removed 8 bases from V and 0 bases from J, with 9 bases in between. This CDR3 is CASRGLSTDTQYF. CDR3 DNA: TGTGCCAGCCGAGGACTTAGCACAGATACGCAGTATTTT.

The chain couples TRBV5-5 to TRBJ1-2, with 9 bases fitting TRBD1. After removal of 0 bases from V and 4 bases from J, the junction contained 1 base not matched to a gene. The CDR3 consists of 14 residues. CDR1 is SGHKS and CDR2 is YYEKEE in the germline V gene (reference sequence). The CDR3 region has the DNA TGTGCCAGCAGCTTGGGACAGGGGGTCTATGGCTACACCTTC. Translated, it gives CASSLGQGVYGYTF.

This clone was found once. V and J are TRBV5-1 and TRBJ1-4, with D perhaps TRBD1 (6 bases). The CDR3 totals 14 residues. Germline V gives CDR1 SGHRS, CDR2 YFSETQ. V lost 6 bases, J lost 5 bases, and 14 bases lay in between. The CDR3 protein is CASTYSQGNEKLFF. The CDR3 bases are TGCGCCAGCACCTACTCCCAGGGGAATGAAAAACTGTTTTTT.

The chain joins TRBV20-1 to TRBJ1-5, with unresolved D. Germline lookup yields CDR1 DFQATT and CDR2 SNEGSKA (reference sequence). This CDR3 contains 14 residues. Between the trimmed V and J ends, which lost 3 bases and 0 bases, there was a span of 9 bases. The CDR3 sequence: CSASEGVSNQPQHF. As DNA, the CDR3 is TGCAGTGCTAGTGAGGGAGTTAGCAATCAGCCCCAGCATTTT.

V and J are TRBV28 and TRBJ1-1, with D possibly TRBD1 on 5 matching bases. There are 15 residues in the CDR3. V gave up 5 bases and J gave up 0 bases, with 13 bases separating them. From germline, CDR1 is MDHEN and CDR2 SYDVKM. The CDR3 bases are TGTGCCAGCAGTAGCGGGGACTATATGAACACTGAAGCTTTCTTT. It encodes CASSSGDYMNTEAFF.

The J gene is TRBJ1-4, the V gene TRBV9, with D unclear. Looked up from germline, CDR1 is SGDLS and CDR2 is YYNGEE. The V end was cut by 0 bases, the J end by 7 bases, with 4 bases between. This CDR3 contains 12 residues. The CDR3 loop is CASSVAGEKLFF. The CDR3 nucleotides read TGTGCCAGCAGCGTAGCCGGTGAAAAACTGTTTTTT.

This rearrangement joins TRBV12-5 to TRBJ2-3; D is perhaps TRBD1 (6 bases). The CDR3 contains 16 residues. The V gene lost 5 bases and the J gene lost 2 bases, with 17 bases spanning the gap. Germline-derived CDR1 and CDR2 are LGHNT and FRNRAP. The CDR3 DNA sequence: TGTGCTAGTGGTCACCAGACAGGACCCCCCACAGATACGCAGTATTTT. Translated: CASGHQTGPPTDTQYF.

The chain has TRBV28 and TRBJ1-5, with 9 positions matching TRBD1. Germline assignment: CDR1 MDHEN and CDR2 SYDVKM. With 6 bases clipped from V and 1 base from J, the junction kept 1 base outside the gene matches. This CDR3 is 14 amino acids long. The CDR3 sequence is CASRTGGSNQPQHF. DNA of the CDR3: TGTGCCAGCAGGACAGGGGGAAGCAATCAGCCCCAGCATTTT. The full variable domain, in which reference TRBV28 and TRBJ1-5 provide the parts outside the CDR3, is DVKVTQSSRYLVKRTGEKVFLECVQDMDHENMFWYRQDPGLGLRLIYFSYDVKMKEKGDIPEGYSVSREKKERFSLILESASTNQTSMYLCASRTGGSNQPQHFGDGTRLSIL.

The genes are TRBV18 and TRBJ1-1; TRBD1 matches 10 bases. Per the germline V gene, CDR1 is KGHSH and CDR2 is LQKENI. The V segment lost 4 bases and the J segment 4 bases; nucleotides outside the gene matches: 12. This CDR3 has 17 amino acids. Here the CDR3 reads CASSRGGTGVVGTEAFF. CDR3 in DNA: TGTGCCAGCTCACGAGGCGGGACAGGGGTTGTGGGCACTGAAGCTTTCTTT.

The chain couples TRBV4-1 to TRBJ1-1; no clear D. Trimming stripped 1 base from V and 0 bases from J, with 9 bases between. CDR3 length: 15 residues. In germline, CDR1 is MGHRA, CDR2 YSYEKL. CDR3 in amino acids: CASSQASGLNTEAFF. DNA for the CDR3: TGCGCCAGCAGCCAAGCCAGTGGCTTGAACACTGAAGCTTTCTTT.